This T cell receptor beta chain was sequenced during a study of blood T cell repertoires in COVID-19. The CDR3 loop spans 14 amino acids. CDR1 LNHDA and CDR2 SQIVND come from the germline V gene (reference sequence). V lost 6 bases to trimming and J lost 4 bases, with 12 bases between them. The table came from immunoSEQ multiplex PCR; TCRdb's copy has only in-frame clones and leaves some out. The data contain about 380,000 clones, around 90% of them singletons. V and J are TRBV19 and TRBJ1-4, with D uncertain. The sample consisted of PBMCs or T cells enriched from blood (not recorded which). The origin of this receptor is a woman aged 18-35 years who had recovered from COVID-19. CDR3 amino acids: CASSRPAGNEKLFF. The CDR3 DNA follows: TGTGCCAGTAGCCGGCCGGCGGGTAATGAAAAACTGTTTTTT.